Each of the 19 T cell receptor beta chains below was sequenced from the same sample in a study of T cells after yellow fever vaccination (dated by TCRdb to between 2017 and 2020). Library method: 5' RACE. This sample was sequenced with an Illumina HiSeq 2500. Starting from the raw public reads, TCRdb applied fastp trimming at Q25, assembled clones with MiXCR and retained in-frame beta chains. CDR3 protein sequences are deduplicated, and each keeps its most common genes and DNA. The sample profile shows roughly 16,000 distinct CDR3 sequences; 4% of them were found once. Roughly 0.4% of the sample is in the top ten clones. The intended sense of this specimen's treatment or condition label: live attenuated yellow fever vaccine strain. The sequencing used PBMCs, either bulk or a sorted T-cell subset (CD4+, CD8+, memory, or dextramer-sorted; not recorded which), collected 15 days after the yellow fever booster vaccination. These receptor sequences come from a man younger than 40 who received the YFV17D yellow fever vaccine.

This clonotype was counted at least ten times. This rearrangement joins TRBV7-9 to TRBJ2-7; D remains unclear. Germline V gene sequence: CDR1 SEHNR, CDR2 FQNEAQ (reference sequence). This CDR3 contains 12 residues. V lost 5 bases and J 7 bases, leaving 12 bases between the germline ends. CDR3 DNA: TGTGCCAGCAGCCAAGGACGGAGTGAGCAGTACTTC. It yields the protein CASSQGRSEQYF. Full variable domain (rest looked up from reference TRBV7-9 and TRBJ2-7): DTGVSQNPRHKITKRGQNVTFRCDPISEHNRLYWYRQTLGQGPEFLTYFQNEAQLEKSRLLSDRFSAERPKGSFSTLEIQRTEQGDSAMYLCASSQGRSEQYFGPGTRLTVT.

Note on this clonotype: Being one base from a much bigger clone, this may be a read error. V usage is TRBV9 and J usage is TRBJ2-1, with D uncertain. Germline V gene sequence: CDR1 SGDLS, CDR2 YYNGEE. The length of the CDR3 is 16 residues. Trimming removed 3 bases at V and 3 bases at J, with 16 bases between. In nucleotides, the CDR3 is TGTGCCAGCAGCGCCATCTCGATTCCTCTCTACAATGAGCAGTTCTTC. It encodes CASSAISIPLYNEQFF.

This clonotype was seen at least ten times. The rearrangement uses TRBV6-5 and TRBJ2-1; D uncertain. Trimming cost V 0 bases and J 4 bases, with 7 bases left between them. The CDR3 runs to 14 residues. Germline V gives CDR1 MNHEY, CDR2 SVGAGI. The CDR3, as DNA: TGTGCCAGCAGTTACTCAGAAGCATACAATGAGCAGTTCTTC. Amino acid sequence: CASSYSEAYNEQFF.

Only a few counts were recorded for this clonotype. The rearrangement joins TRBV7-9 to TRBJ1-4; 9 bases fit TRBD1. Losses at the gene ends were 4 bases for V and 5 bases for J; bases not matched to a gene: 2. This CDR3 comprises 14 residues. Germline-derived CDR1 and CDR2 are SEHNR and FQNEAQ (reference sequence). CDR3 nucleotides: TGTGCCAGCAGCTCGACAGGGGGGAATGAAAAACTGTTTTTT. Its translation: CASSSTGGNEKLFF. Combining the CDR3 with reference TRBV7-9 and TRBJ1-4 gives the whole variable domain DTGVSQNPRHKITKRGQNVTFRCDPISEHNRLYWYRQTLGQGPEFLTYFQNEAQLEKSRLLSDRFSAERPKGSFSTLEIQRTEQGDSAMYLCASSSTGGNEKLFFGSGTQLSVL.

In its sample, this clonotype ranks as medium-sized (0.01 to 0.1%). V and J are TRBV12-3 or TRBV12-4 and TRBJ2-7; 7 positions agree with TRBD1. The CDR3 runs to 13 residues. With V trimmed by 7 bases and J by 0 bases, 3 bases remained unmatched. The CDR3 spells CASKEGASYEQYF. The CDR3 nucleotides are TGTGCCAGCAAAGAGGGGGCCTCCTACGAGCAGTACTTC.

By frequency in the sample, this clonotype is medium-sized. V is TRBV12-3 or TRBV12-4 and J is TRBJ2-2; D may be TRBD2 (5 bases). The length of the CDR3 is 14 residues. V was cut by 8 bases and J by 3 bases, with 13 bases left in between. Here the CDR3 DNA reads TGTGCCAGCGGACTGATGAGGGACACCGGGGAGCTGTTTTTT. It yields the protein CASGLMRDTGELFF.

This clonotype was seen at least ten times. This rearrangement joins TRBV19 to TRBJ2-2; no clear D gene. Trimming removed 5 bases from V and 8 bases from J, with 9 bases in between. The V gene's germline CDR1 is LNHDA and CDR2 SQIVND (reference sequence). The CDR3 spans 12 residues. The CDR3 DNA follows: TGTGCCAGTAGTCCTCTGAGAGGGGAGCTGTTTTTT. As protein: CASSPLRGELFF.

This sequence joins TRBV7-9 and TRBJ2-7; 9 nucleotides line up with TRBD2. Trimming removed 4 bases from V and 4 bases from J; junction bases left unmatched: 5. The germline V gene encodes CDR1 SEHNR and CDR2 FQNEAQ (reference sequence). This CDR3 comprises 14 residues. Here the CDR3 reads CASSSDAGGYEQYF. The CDR3 region has the DNA TGTGCCAGCAGCTCGGATGCGGGGGGGTACGAGCAGTACTTC.

In its sample, this clonotype ranks as medium-sized. The chain employs TRBV7-2 and TRBJ2-7; TRBD2 matches 10 bases. The germline V gene encodes CDR1 SGHTA and CDR2 FQGNSA. Trimming at V came to 2 bases and at J to 3 bases, leaving 4 bases not matched to a gene. The length of the CDR3 is 15 residues. The CDR3, as DNA: TGTGCCAGCAGCTTAAGCACTAGCGGGAACTACGAGCAGTACTTC. It is translated as CASSLSTSGNYEQYF.

This clonotype appeared many times. The genes are TRBV12-3 or TRBV12-4 and TRBJ2-7; D is unclear. The CDR3 is 13 amino acids. The V end was cut by 0 bases, the J end by 5 bases, with 8 bases between. The CDR3 spells CASSLAAPDEQYF. The DNA of the CDR3 is TGTGCCAGCAGTTTAGCTGCCCCGGACGAGCAGTACTTC.

This clonotype was observed a single time. This may stem from a read error, because a much larger clone lies one nucleotide away. The CDR3 nucleotides read TGCAGTGGTCCCACCGGGACTAGCTCAGACAATGAGCAGTTCTTC. This codes for CSGPTGTSSDNEQFF. The chain couples TRBV20-1 to TRBJ2-1; 9 nucleotides agree with TRBD2. The CDR3 extends over 15 amino acids. Trimming took 7 bases from V and 5 from J; bases not matched to a gene: 12. In germline, CDR1 is DFQATT, CDR2 SNEGSKA (reference sequence).

This clonotype showed up many times. The V gene is TRBV7-2, the J gene TRBJ2-7; D unclear. CDR1 is SGHTA and CDR2 is FQGNSA in the germline V gene. CDR3 length equals 12 residues. The V and J ends lost 2 bases and 5 bases respectively, with 7 bases between them. The chain's CDR3 is CASSLRHNEQYF. The CDR3 coding sequence is TGTGCCAGCAGCTTACGTCACAACGAGCAGTACTTC.

This clonotype was seen ten or more times. The gene calls are TRBV20-1 and TRBJ2-1, with 10 bases identical to TRBD2. Unmatched junction bases numbered 6, after V lost 3 bases and J lost 4 bases. The CDR3 consists of 15 residues. Germline CDR1 and CDR2: DFQATT and SNEGSKA (reference sequence). The CDR3 coding sequence is TGCAGTGCTAGTTGGGCTAGCGGGGGATACAATGAGCAGTTCTTC. Its protein product is CSASWASGGYNEQFF.

This clonotype was recorded at least ten times. The chain uses TRBV7-3 and TRBJ1-1; D remains ambiguous. The CDR3 runs 14 residues. From germline, CDR1 is SGHTA and CDR2 FQGTGA. V shed 5 bases and J shed 4 bases, with 14 bases lying between them. As DNA, the CDR3 is TGTGCCAGCAGCACCTCCGGGGATCGCACTGAAGCTTTCTTT. Translation: CASSTSGDRTEAFF.

This clonotype was counted ten times or more. The chain employs TRBV19 and TRBJ2-5; 9 bases fit TRBD1. The CDR3 length is 15 residues. V trimming: 4 bases; J trimming: 5 bases; junction bases outside the gene matches: 8. Germline CDR1 LNHDA, CDR2 SQIVND (reference sequence). The CDR3 loop reads CASSRITGGLETQYF. CDR3 nucleotide sequence: TGTGCCAGTAGTAGGATCACAGGGGGCCTTGAGACCCAGTACTTC.

This clonotype was seen ten or more times. The chain carries TRBV7-9 and TRBJ2-1; 13 bases are a match to TRBD2. Germline trimming cut 5 bases from V and 5 bases from J; bases unmatched to any gene: 12. This CDR3 has 18 residues. The germline gives CDR1 SEHNR, CDR2 FQNEAQ (reference sequence). This CDR3 reads CASSTPLAGTSGNNEQFF. CDR3 coding DNA: TGTGCCAGCAGCACCCCCCTGGCCGGGACTAGCGGGAACAATGAGCAGTTCTTC.

This clonotype was seen ten or more times. The chain links TRBV9 to TRBJ2-7; D perhaps matches TRBD1 (6 bases). The CDR3 has 14 residues. The V gene lost 3 bases and the J gene lost 2 bases, with 12 bases spanning the gap. Per the germline V gene, CDR1 is SGDLS and CDR2 is YYNGEE. CDR3 in amino acids: CASSADSDTYEQYF. The CDR3 coding sequence is TGTGCCAGCAGCGCGGACAGCGATACCTACGAGCAGTACTTC.

This clonotype was counted many times. The chain employs TRBV19 and TRBJ2-1; 10 bases agree with TRBD2. Germline-derived CDR1 and CDR2 are LNHDA and SQIVND (reference sequence). The V segment lost 0 bases and the J segment 1 base; nucleotides outside the gene matches: 6. The CDR3 runs 18 residues. CDR3 loop: CASSIDLAGVPSYNEQFF. The CDR3 coding sequence is TGTGCCAGTAGTATAGATCTAGCGGGAGTCCCTTCCTACAATGAGCAGTTCTTC.

This clonotype was observed many times. The chain employs TRBV7-7 and TRBJ2-1, with D perhaps TRBD1 (6 bases). Germline V gives CDR1 SSHAT, CDR2 FNYEAQ (reference sequence). CDR3 length equals 13 residues. The germline V and J ends were trimmed by 3 bases and 5 bases, with 8 bases remaining between them. CDR3 DNA sequence: TGTGCCAGCAGCTTTCAGGGGAACAATGAGCAGTTCTTC. Protein product: CASSFQGNNEQFF.